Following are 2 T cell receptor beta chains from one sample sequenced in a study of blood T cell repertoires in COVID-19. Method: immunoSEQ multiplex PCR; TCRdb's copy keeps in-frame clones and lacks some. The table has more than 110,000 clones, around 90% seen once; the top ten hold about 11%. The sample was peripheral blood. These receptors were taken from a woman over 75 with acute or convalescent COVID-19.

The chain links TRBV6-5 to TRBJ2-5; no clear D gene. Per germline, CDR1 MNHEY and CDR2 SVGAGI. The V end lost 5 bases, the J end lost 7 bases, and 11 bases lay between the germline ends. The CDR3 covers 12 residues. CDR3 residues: CASSSPPRTQYF. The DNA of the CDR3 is TGTGCCAGCAGTAGCCCCCCTCGGACCCAGTACTTC.

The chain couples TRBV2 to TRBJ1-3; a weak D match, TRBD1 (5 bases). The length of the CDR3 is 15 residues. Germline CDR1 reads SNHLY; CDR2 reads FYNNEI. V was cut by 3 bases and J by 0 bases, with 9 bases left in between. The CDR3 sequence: CASSEQRGSGNTIYF. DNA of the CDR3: TGTGCCAGCAGTGAGCAAAGGGGCTCTGGAAACACCATATATTTT.